Listed below are T cell receptor beta chains from one sample, sequenced in a study of T cells in Graves' hyperthyroidism and ophthalmopathy. TCRdb re-called the multiplex PCR reads with MiXCR, one entry per CDR3 protein. This table holds approximately 520,000 distinct CDR3 sequences, roughly 25% found once. Sample: blood. The receptors shown here come from a woman aged 30 to 39 with Graves' ophthalmopathy. CDR3s include the opening cysteine and the closing phenylalanine or tryptophan. A D gene is named only where the DNA matches it firmly. The size of a clone is reported for some rows only, either as once, few or many, or as a class for expanded clones.

D gene	clone size	V gene	J gene	CDR3 protein	CDR3 DNA
NA	once	TRBV6-1	TRBJ1-1	CASSDLWAAEAFF	TGTGCCAGCAGTGATCTTTGGGCAGCGGAAGCTTTCTTT
NA	NA	TRBV15	TRBJ1-2	CATSREPGGGPGGYTF	TGTGCCACCAGCAGAGAACCCGGGGGGGGCCCGGGGGGCTACACCTTC
NA	many	TRBV6-1	TRBJ1-2	CASSEGTKDGYTF	TGTGCCAGCAGTGAAGGGACAAAAGATGGCTACACCTTC
NA	few	TRBV19	TRBJ1-1	CASLRGTEACF	TGTGCCAGTCTTCGGGGCACTGAAGCTTGCTTT
TRBD1	NA	TRBV6-1	TRBJ1-1	CASSDGQGMNTEAFF	TGTGCCAGCAGTGATGGACAGGGGATGAACACTGAAGCTTTCTTT
TRBD1	NA	TRBV7-8	TRBJ1-1	CASSLRRPGQGTNTEAFF	TGTGCCAGCAGCTTAAGGAGACCGGGACAGGGGACGAACACTGAAGCTTTCTTT
NA	NA	TRBV6-1	TRBJ2-7	CASSEGPQSYEQYF	TGTGCCAGCAGTGAAGGCCCACAGTCCTACGAGCAGTACTTC
NA	few	TRBV6-1	TRBJ2-6	CASRQVSSGANVLTF	TGTGCCAGTAGACAGGTTAGCTCTGGGGCCAACGTCCTGACTTTC
NA	few	TRBV29-1	TRBJ1-2	CSVVEVRLGVGGYTF	TGCAGCGTTGTGGAGGTGCGATTGGGTGTAGGGGGCTACACCTTC
NA	few	TRBV6-1	TRBJ1-2	CASSIQGGWGYGYTF	TGTGCCAGCAGCATACAGGGCGGATGGGGCTATGGCTACACCTTC
TRBD1	many	TRBV12-3/TRBV12-4	TRBJ1-2	CASSLDRVDGYTF	TGTGCCAGCAGCCTGGACAGGGTGGATGGCTACACCTTC
TRBD2	many	TRBV20-1	TRBJ2-7	CSARASGGYEQYF	TGCAGTGCTAGAGCTAGCGGGGGCTACGAGCAGTACTTC
TRBD1	many	TRBV28	TRBJ2-7	CASSFWGGGTGDYEQYF	TGTGCCAGCAGTTTTTGGGGTGGGGGGACAGGGGACTACGAGCAGTACTTC
TRBD1	NA	TRBV4-2	TRBJ2-7	CASSQDSDRGRREQYF	TGTGCCAGCAGCCAAGATTCGGACAGGGGGCGCCGGGAGCAGTACTTC
NA	few	TRBV7-9	TRBJ2-7	CASSFPEPSYEQYF	TGTGCCAGCAGCTTTCCAGAGCCTTCCTACGAGCAGTACTTC
NA	many	TRBV28	TRBJ1-1	CASRTRTSGAFF	TGTGCCAGCAGAACACGGACGTCCGGAGCTTTCTTT
NA	many	TRBV12-3/TRBV12-4	TRBJ1-1	CASSLRTENTEAFF	TGTGCCAGCAGTTTAAGGACAGAGAACACTGAAGCTTTCTTT
NA	NA	TRBV2	TRBJ1-1	CASSDGQREAFF	TGTGCCAGCAGTGACGGGCAGAGGGAAGCTTTCTTT
TRBD1	many	TRBV18	TRBJ1-5	CASSPDRDGQPQHF	TGTGCCAGCTCACCGGACAGGGATGGCCAGCCCCAGCATTTT
TRBD1	many	TRBV11-1	TRBJ2-5	CASSPNPGQGKETQYF	TGTGCCAGCAGCCCTAACCCGGGACAGGGAAAAGAGACCCAGTACTTC
NA	NA	TRBV5-1	TRBJ2-7	CASSLREWSSYEQYF	TGCGCCAGCAGCTTGAGGGAGTGGAGCTCCTACGAGCAGTACTTC
NA	NA	TRBV10-3	TRBJ1-2	CAISEPTTQYGYTF	TGTGCCATCAGTGAACCGACGACACAGTATGGCTACACCTTC
NA	many	TRBV10-3	TRBJ1-1	CAISVQKPNTEAFF	TGTGCCATCAGTGTTCAGAAACCGAACACTGAAGCTTTCTTT
NA	many	TRBV10-3	TRBJ2-2	CAIKGQGTTGELFF	TGTGCCATCAAGGGGCAGGGGACCACCGGGGAGCTGTTTTTT
TRBD1	NA	TRBV6-1	TRBJ2-7	CASSNHFVTGTGVYEQYF	TGTGCCAGCAGTAACCACTTCGTTACCGGGACAGGGGTCTACGAGCAGTACTTC
NA	NA	TRBV6-1	TRBJ2-5	CASHPRSQETQYF	TGTGCCAGCCACCCCCGCTCCCAAGAGACCCAGTACTTC
NA	many	TRBV30	TRBJ1-1	CAWSDPQGLSEAFF	TGTGCCTGGAGTGACCCACAGGGTTTATCTGAAGCTTTCTTT
NA	few	TRBV11-1	TRBJ1-1	CASSSPASGGALNTEAFF	TGTGCCAGCAGCTCACCCGCGTCGGGGGGGGCTTTGAACACTGAAGCTTTCTTT
TRBD1	few	TRBV2	TRBJ1-2	CASSEAGTGINYGYTF	TGTGCCAGCAGTGAAGCGGGGACAGGGATCAACTATGGCTACACCTTC
NA	few	TRBV5-1	TRBJ1-1	CASSSGLATEAFF	TGCGCCAGCAGCTCGGGGCTTGCCACTGAAGCTTTCTTT
TRBD1	many	TRBV29-1	TRBJ2-7	CSVERQGALEQYF	TGCAGCGTTGAACGCCAGGGGGCTCTCGAGCAGTACTTC